Presented here are 11 T cell receptor beta chains from one specimen sequenced in a study of CD8+CD57+ T cells in acquired aplastic anemia. Flow cytometry had shown expanded CD8+CD57+ cells in the patients chosen for sequencing. The study profiled TCR beta VDJ and CDR3 using genomic DNA as template. TCRdb analysed the reads with MiXCR anew, one entry per CDR3 protein. The data hold some 180,000 distinct CDR3 sequences, with roughly three fifths observed a single time. Source material: sorted CD4+, CD8+, or CD8+CD57+ T cells (not recorded which) from PBMCs. All receptors derive from a human donor with aplastic anemia.

The chain links TRBV29-1 to TRBJ2-2, with TRBD2 identical over 10 bases. Germline assignment: CDR1 SQVTM and CDR2 ANQGSEA. V shed 7 bases and J 4 bases; nucleotides not matched to a gene: 9. The CDR3 totals 15 residues. The CDR3 here is CSARTGTSATGELFF. DNA of the CDR3: TGCAGCGCCCGTACCGGGACTAGCGCCACCGGGGAGCTGTTTTTT.

In this sample, this clonotype turned up many times. The chain uses TRBV7-9 and TRBJ1-4; a weak D match, TRBD1 (5 bases). CDR1 SEHNR and CDR2 FQNEAQ come from the germline V gene (reference sequence). Deletions cut 6 bases from V and 7 bases from J, with 15 bases between. The CDR3 extends over 14 amino acids. Here the CDR3 DNA reads TGTGCCAGCAGTGCTCGGGGGATGGGTGAAAAACTGTTTTTT. It codes for CASSARGMGEKLFF.

This clonotype was found a few times. This chain uses TRBV7-2 with TRBJ2-1, with D possibly being TRBD1 or TRBD2 (5 bases each). Trimming pared 6 bases from V and 12 bases from J, leaving 21 bases between. In germline, CDR1 is SGHTA, CDR2 FQGNSA. This CDR3 is built from 14 residues. The CDR3 DNA follows: TGTGCCAGCAGTCAAACACAACAATCTGGGGGGCAGTTCTTC. Protein sequence: CASSQTQQSGGQFF.

This clonotype was recorded only once. J is TRBJ2-7 and V is TRBV19, with D possibly being TRBD1 (5 bases). This CDR3 contains 13 residues. CDR1 LNHDA and CDR2 SQIVND come from the germline V gene (reference sequence). Deletions cut 9 bases from V and 6 bases from J, with 18 bases between. CDR3 sequence: CARQAQGRLEQYF. As DNA, the CDR3 is TGTGCCAGACAGGCACAAGGTCGTCTCGAGCAGTACTTC.

The genes are TRBV20-1 and TRBJ1-1, with D maybe TRBD1 (5 bases). Trimming left V 3 bases short and J 5 bases short, with 13 bases between. Per germline, CDR1 DFQATT and CDR2 SNEGSKA (reference sequence). This CDR3 has 13 amino acids. The CDR3 loop reads CSARAGLETEAFF. Here the CDR3 DNA reads TGCAGTGCTAGGGCAGGGTTAGAGACTGAAGCTTTCTTT.

This clonotype was seen many times. The chain links TRBV4-1 to TRBJ1-1, with unresolved D. The V end lost 0 bases, the J end lost 6 bases, and 11 bases lay between the germline ends. The CDR3 sequence is 14 residues long. Germline loops: CDR1 MGHRA, CDR2 YSYEKL. The CDR3 DNA reads TGCGCCAGCAGCCAAGATCCCAGCACACCTGAAGCTTTCTTT. Encoded protein: CASSQDPSTPEAFF.

This chain uses TRBV7-9 with TRBJ2-6, with 8 bases aligning to TRBD1. The CDR3 length is 18 residues. Germline lookup yields CDR1 SEHNR and CDR2 FQNEAQ (reference sequence). Trimming took 6 bases from V and 2 from J; bases not matched to a gene: 12. CDR3 DNA sequence: TGTGCCAGCAGTTTGGGACAGGTTTCCCTCGCTGGGGCCAACGTCCTGACTTTC. It specifies CASSLGQVSLAGANVLTF.

This clonotype rates as medium-sized. V gene TRBV15 combines with J gene TRBJ1-2; a weak D match, TRBD1 (5 bases). The CDR3 runs 15 residues. Germline CDR1 and CDR2: LNHNV and YYDKDF (reference sequence). Trimming cost V 0 bases and J 5 bases, with 13 bases left between them. The CDR3 is CATSRDIGERYGYTF. Written as DNA, the CDR3 is TGTGCCACCAGCAGAGATATAGGGGAGAGGTATGGCTACACCTTC.

The chain couples TRBV29-1 to TRBJ2-5; D is possibly TRBD1 or TRBD2 (5 bases each). Germline CDR1 reads SQVTM; CDR2 reads ANQGSEA. This CDR3 contains 13 residues. Trimming stripped 6 bases from V and 2 bases from J, with 13 bases between. CDR3 coding DNA: TGCAGCGTGGGGCGGGCAGTTCAAGAGACCCAGTACTTC. It yields the protein CSVGRAVQETQYF.

This clonotype was seen at least ten times. This chain uses TRBV6-1 with TRBJ1-2; 7 bases fit TRBD1. This CDR3 contains 16 residues. Trimming at V came to 2 bases and at J to 0 bases, leaving 6 bases not matched to a gene. CDR1 and CDR2 (germline): MNHNS, SASEGT. CDR3 sequence: CASSEWGTDPNYGYTF. The CDR3 DNA follows: TGTGCCAGCAGTGAATGGGGGACAGACCCTAACTATGGCTACACCTTC.

This clonotype has a count of ten or more. The chain joins TRBV5-1 to TRBJ2-7; TRBD1 matches 12 bases. The V gene's germline CDR1 is SGHRS and CDR2 YFSETQ. The V gene end was trimmed by 2 bases and the J gene end by 7 bases; junction bases not matched to a gene: 4. The CDR3 loop spans 14 amino acids. CDR3 in DNA: TGCGCCAGCAGCTTTGGGACAGGGGGCGGGGAGCAGTACTTC. Its protein product is CASSFGTGGGEQYF.